The following is a T cell receptor beta chain sequence with its context. Antigen: not known. This table comes from immunoSEQ multiplex PCR, and its TCRdb copy is limited to in-frame clones, with some not included. The repertoire consists of about 15,000 clones, with 88% occurring once and the leading ten covering 3.5%. The data were obtained in a study of chemoradiotherapy in HPV16-positive cancers. The CDR3 is 14 residues long. The junction had 2 bases not matched to a gene; V was cut back by 5 bases and J by 5 bases. Germline lookup yields CDR1 SGHTA and CDR2 FQGNSA. Samples were taken several times over chemoradiotherapy. Overall study findings and caveats: In HPV16-positive patients, HPV-responsive T-cell expansion tracked better recurrence-free survival.

The receptor was isolated from a human donor with HPV-associated anogenital cancer. Specimen: blood, collected from a patient who underwent chemoradiotherapy. The chain is built from TRBV7-2 and TRBJ2-5; TRBD2 matches at 13 bases. CDR3 DNA: TGTGCCAGCAGCCCGACTAGCGGGGGGGAGACCCAGTACTTC. This translates into CASSPTSGGETQYF.